In its sample, the clone carrying this TCR beta chain was seen a few times. The target antigen is unknown. This sample was taken from a study of T cells after yellow fever vaccination. About the research overall: Low-cell-number fractions underwent preparation using SMART-Seq v4 Ultra Low Input. Whole-study results and caveats: Researchers cautioned that FACS-sorted repertoires could harbor abundant clonotypes contaminating from the bulk population. Reappearance after the booster was observed for most primary-vaccination clones (roughly 97% CD4, over 75% CD8).

TCRdb used MiXCR to reprocess the 5' RACE reads, holding one entry per CDR3 protein. The sample contains more than 450,000 distinct CDR3 sequences, 21% of which appear only once. This CDR3 is built from 13 residues. CDR1 is SQVTM, CDR2 ANQGSEA, per germline. J lost 6 bases, V lost 4 bases, and 5 bases had no gene match. The material sequenced was PBMCs, taken 20 to 25 days after the first yellow fever vaccination. This TCR was sampled from a man aged 18 to 29 who received the YFV17D yellow fever vaccine. This chain connects TRBV29-1 to TRBJ2-3; 9 bases match TRBD1. DNA for the CDR3: TGCAGCGTTGGGGGACAGGGTTGGGATACGCAGTATTTT. Protein: CSVGGQGWDTQYF.